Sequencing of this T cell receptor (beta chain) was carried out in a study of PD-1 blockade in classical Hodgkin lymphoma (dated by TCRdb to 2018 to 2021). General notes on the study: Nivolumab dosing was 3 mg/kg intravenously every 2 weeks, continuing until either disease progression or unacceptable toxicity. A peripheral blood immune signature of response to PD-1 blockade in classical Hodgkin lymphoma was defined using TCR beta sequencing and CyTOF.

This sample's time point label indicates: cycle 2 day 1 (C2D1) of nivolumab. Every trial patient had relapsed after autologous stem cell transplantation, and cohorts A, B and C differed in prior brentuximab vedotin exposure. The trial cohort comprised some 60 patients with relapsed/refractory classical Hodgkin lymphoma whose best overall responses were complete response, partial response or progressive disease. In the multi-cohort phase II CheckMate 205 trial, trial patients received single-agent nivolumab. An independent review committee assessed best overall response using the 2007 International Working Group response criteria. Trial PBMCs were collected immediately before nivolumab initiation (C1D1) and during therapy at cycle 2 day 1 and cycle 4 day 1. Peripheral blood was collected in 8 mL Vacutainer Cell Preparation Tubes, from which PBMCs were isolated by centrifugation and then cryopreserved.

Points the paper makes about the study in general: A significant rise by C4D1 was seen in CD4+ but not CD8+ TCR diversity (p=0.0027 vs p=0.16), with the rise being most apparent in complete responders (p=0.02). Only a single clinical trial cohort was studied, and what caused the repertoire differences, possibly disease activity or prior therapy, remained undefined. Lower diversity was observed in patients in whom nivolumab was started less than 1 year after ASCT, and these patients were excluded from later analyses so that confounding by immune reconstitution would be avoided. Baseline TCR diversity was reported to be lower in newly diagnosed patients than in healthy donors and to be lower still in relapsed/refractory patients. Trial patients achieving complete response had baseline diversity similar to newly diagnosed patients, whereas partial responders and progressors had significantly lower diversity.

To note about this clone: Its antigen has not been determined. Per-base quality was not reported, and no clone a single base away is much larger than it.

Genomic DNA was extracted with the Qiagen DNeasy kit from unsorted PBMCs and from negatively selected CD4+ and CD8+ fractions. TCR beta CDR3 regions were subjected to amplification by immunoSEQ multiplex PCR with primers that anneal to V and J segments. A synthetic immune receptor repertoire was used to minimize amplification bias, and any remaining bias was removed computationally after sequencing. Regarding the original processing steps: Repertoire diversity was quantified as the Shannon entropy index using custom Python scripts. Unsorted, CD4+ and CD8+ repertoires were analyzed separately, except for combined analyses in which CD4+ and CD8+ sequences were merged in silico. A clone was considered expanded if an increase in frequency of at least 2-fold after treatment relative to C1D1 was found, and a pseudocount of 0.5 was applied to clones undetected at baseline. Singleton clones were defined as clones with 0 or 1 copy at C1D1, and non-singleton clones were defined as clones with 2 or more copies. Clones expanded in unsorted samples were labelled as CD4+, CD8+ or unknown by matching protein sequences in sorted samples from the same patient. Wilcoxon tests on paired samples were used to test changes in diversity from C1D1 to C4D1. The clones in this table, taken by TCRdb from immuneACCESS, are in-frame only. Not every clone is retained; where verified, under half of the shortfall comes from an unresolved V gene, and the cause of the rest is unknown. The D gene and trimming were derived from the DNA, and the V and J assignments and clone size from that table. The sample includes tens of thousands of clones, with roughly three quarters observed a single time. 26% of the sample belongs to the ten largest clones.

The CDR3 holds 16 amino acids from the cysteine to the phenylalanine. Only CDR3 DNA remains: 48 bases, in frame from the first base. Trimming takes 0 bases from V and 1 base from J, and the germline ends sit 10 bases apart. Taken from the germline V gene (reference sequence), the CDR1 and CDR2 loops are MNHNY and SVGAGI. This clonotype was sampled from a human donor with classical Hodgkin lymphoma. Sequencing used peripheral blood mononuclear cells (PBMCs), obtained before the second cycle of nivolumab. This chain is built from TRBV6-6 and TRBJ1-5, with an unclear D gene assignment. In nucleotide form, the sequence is TGTGCCAGCAGTTACTCAGGGCAGACAAGCAATCAGCCCCAGCATTTT. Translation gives CASSYSGQTSNQPQHF.